The rows below give T cell receptor beta chains drawn from one sample of a study of blood T cells in healthy people across ages. TCRdb fed the 5' RACE reads into MiXCR, producing one record per CDR3 protein. The repertoire includes approximately 580,000 distinct CDR3 sequences, around 24% of them detected once, and 8.7% sits in the top ten. This sample was also put to use in a study of T cells of mothers and their children.

The specimen was blood. Every receptor here comes from a boy aged 10-17 years in good health. Both conserved end residues are part of each CDR3. D genes are given only for firm matches. Clone size is not always given. Where it is, it says once, few, many or a class for expanded clones.

D	size	V	J	DNA	CDR3
-	-	TRBV20-1	TRBJ2-7	TGCAGTGCTAGGGGGTACGAAGTGGGTGGGACCTCCTACGAGCAGTACTTC	CSARGYEVGGTSYEQYF
-	few	TRBV27	TRBJ2-7	TGTGCCAGCAGTTGGGGCACCGGCTACGAGCAGTACTTC	CASSWGTGYEQYF
TRBD1	-	TRBV6-5	TRBJ2-5	TGTGCCAGCAGTATACTGGGACTGGGACAGGGGGAGACCCAGTACTTC	CASSILGLGQGETQYF
-	-	TRBV18	TRBJ2-7	TGTGCCAGCTCACCGCTCCGACGGGCGAGCTCCTACGAGCAGTACTTC	CASSPLRRASSYEQYF
TRBD1	few	TRBV5-5	TRBJ2-7	TGTGCCAGCAGCTACCGGGACAGGGGTTCCCCGGATATGGAGCAGTACTTC	CASSYRDRGSPDMEQYF
-	-	TRBV5-1	TRBJ2-1	TGCGCCAGCAGCTCCGGGACCCTAGACAATGAGCAGTTCTTC	CASSSGTLDNEQFF
-	few	TRBV12-3/TRBV12-4	TRBJ2-7	TGTGCCAGCAGAGCCGGCGACGTCTCCTACGAGCAGTACTTC	CASRAGDVSYEQYF
TRBD2	-	TRBV20-1	TRBJ2-1	TGCAGTGCTAACCCTCCTAGCGGGAGACGTAATGAGCAGTTCTTC	CSANPPSGRRNEQFF
TRBD1	few	TRBV9	TRBJ1-6	TGTGCCAGCAGCCCGGACAGGACGAATTCACCCCTCCACTTT	CASSPDRTNSPLHF
-	few	TRBV28	TRBJ2-4	TGTGCCAGCAGTCCCCCTTGGGGGCTGCTAACCAAAAACATTCAGTACTTC	CASSPPWGLLTKNIQYF
TRBD2	few	TRBV7-2	TRBJ2-2	TGTGCCAGCAGCTTACCCCGACTAGCGGGTCTGGTCACCGGGGAGCTGTTTTTT	CASSLPRLAGLVTGELFF
-	once	TRBV7-8	TRBJ2-3	TGTGCCAGCAGCTTAGATCTGGCAGGGCGTGATGGAGATACGCAGTATTTT	CASSLDLAGRDGDTQYF
TRBD1	few	TRBV5-4	TRBJ1-4	TGTGCCAGCAGCTTGGGGACAGGGGGAACTAATGAAAAACTGTTTTTT	CASSLGTGGTNEKLFF
-	-	TRBV12-3/TRBV12-4	TRBJ1-1	TGTGCCAGCAGTCCAAGTTTGAACACTGAAGCTTTCTTT	CASSPSLNTEAFF
TRBD1	few	TRBV13	TRBJ2-5	TGTGCCAGCAGTTCGGGACAGGGGGCGCTTGAGACCCAGTACTTC	CASSSGQGALETQYF
TRBD1	-	TRBV5-1	TRBJ1-1	TGCGCCAGCAGCTTGGGACAGGGCATGGGAGGGACTGAAGCTTTCTTT	CASSLGQGMGGTEAFF
TRBD1	few	TRBV24-1	TRBJ2-5	TGTGCCACCAGCCTCAAACCACGGACAGGGGCCCAAGAGACCCAGTACTTC	CATSLKPRTGAQETQYF
TRBD2	-	TRBV9	TRBJ2-3	TGTGCCAGCAGCGTAGAATGGGATCCCCGGGGGGGAACGCAGTATTTT	CASSVEWDPRGGTQYF
-	few	TRBV4-3	TRBJ2-6	TGCGCCAGCAGCCCCCAGAGGAGTGGGGCCAACGTCCTGACTTTC	CASSPQRSGANVLTF
-	-	TRBV2	TRBJ1-3	TGTGCCAGCAGTGAAGCGGGGGGGACCGCTGCGGGCACCATATATTTT	CASSEAGGTAAGTIYF
-	-	TRBV7-9	TRBJ2-5	TGTGCCAGCAGCTGGGGACGCCGGTACCAAGAGACCCAGTACTTC	CASSWGRRYQETQYF
-	few	TRBV7-2	TRBJ2-1	TGTGCCAGCACCACGCAGGGACCTCTCAGTGAGCAGTTCTTC	CASTTQGPLSEQFF
TRBD1	-	TRBV6-4	TRBJ1-2	TGTGCCAGCAGCCCGACAGGGTCGGCTAACTATGGCTACACCTTC	CASSPTGSANYGYTF
-	many	TRBV5-1	TRBJ2-5	TGCGCCAGCAGCTTGGACGGTTGGGAGACCCAGTACTTC	CASSLDGWETQYF
-	many	TRBV4-3	TRBJ2-5	TGCGCCAGCAGCCAAGGAGAAGAGACCCAGTACTTC	CASSQGEETQYF
-	-	TRBV6-2/TRBV6-3	TRBJ2-1	TGCGCCAGCAGCCCCAAGGGGGAGGGTGAGCAGTTCTTC	CASSPKGEGEQFF
TRBD1	-	TRBV28	TRBJ2-7	TGTGCCAGCAGCGGGACCGGGACAGGGGAGCACGAGCAGTACTTC	CASSGTGTGEHEQYF
-	few	TRBV6-2/TRBV6-3	TRBJ1-1	TGTGCCAGCAGTTACCAAGGCCTCGGGACTGAAGCTTTCTTT	CASSYQGLGTEAFF
TRBD1	few	TRBV7-2	TRBJ2-2	TGTGCCAGCAGCTCAGGACAGGGGTCCTCCGGGGAGCTGTTTTTT	CASSSGQGSSGELFF
TRBD1	-	TRBV20-1	TRBJ2-1	TGCAGTGCTCAAACGGCTAAGAGGGACAGTCTACACAATGAGCAGTTCTTC	CSAQTAKRDSLHNEQFF
TRBD2	-	TRBV28	TRBJ2-3	TGTGCCAGCAGTTCTGGGGACTACTCCACAGATACGCAGTATTTT	CASSSGDYSTDTQYF
TRBD1	few	TRBV4-2	TRBJ2-1	TGTGCCAGCAGCTACGGGACAGAGAACAATGAGCAGTTCTTC	CASSYGTENNEQFF
-	-	TRBV7-9	TRBJ2-5	TGTACCAGCAACTTCCCCGAGAGGGGGGAGCAAGAGACCCAGTACTTC	CTSNFPERGEQETQYF
-	few	TRBV2	TRBJ1-1	TGTGCCAGCAGGGTCTCGACAGAGAACACTGAAGCTTTCTTT	CASRVSTENTEAFF
-	-	TRBV20-1	TRBJ1-1	TGCAGTGCTAGAGGGATGATAGGGAACACTGAAGCTTTCTTT	CSARGMIGNTEAFF
-	many	TRBV28	TRBJ2-5	TGTGCCAGCAGTTGGGTTGAGGGTAGAGAGACCCAGTACTTC	CASSWVEGRETQYF
-	few	TRBV7-2	TRBJ2-5	TGTGCCAGCAGCCACAGAAAATTACAAGAGACCCAGTACTTC	CASSHRKLQETQYF
-	few	TRBV4-1	TRBJ1-2	TGCGCCAGCAGCCAGACCGGGGGCGCGGAGGGCTACACCTTC	CASSQTGGAEGYTF
-	few	TRBV12-3/TRBV12-4	TRBJ1-2	TGTGCCAGCAGCTCCCCGCGGGGCTACACCTTC	CASSSPRGYTF
-	-	TRBV15	TRBJ2-7	TGTGCCACCAGCGGTCCCGCAAGGGGGGTCTACGAGCAGTACTTC	CATSGPARGVYEQYF
-	few	TRBV5-6	TRBJ2-1	TGTGCCAGCAGCTTGGAAGGCGCGGGCGATTCCTACAATGAGCAGTTCTTC	CASSLEGAGDSYNEQFF
-	-	TRBV29-1	TRBJ1-2	TGCAGCGTTGATAGTCCGCTTAAGAGGGTCGGTGGCTACACCTTC	CSVDSPLKRVGGYTF
TRBD1	few	TRBV7-8	TRBJ2-7	TGTGCCAGCAGCAAGAGACAGGGGTACTACGAGCAGTACTTC	CASSKRQGYYEQYF
TRBD2	-	TRBV7-2	TRBJ2-1	TGTGCCAGCAGCTTAGAGGAGAGCGGGAACCCCTACAATGAGCAGTTCTTC	CASSLEESGNPYNEQFF
-	-	TRBV12-3/TRBV12-4	TRBJ2-7	TGTGCCAGCAGTTTAATCCCCGCGGCCAATAGGGACTACGAGCAGTACTTC	CASSLIPAANRDYEQYF
-	-	TRBV20-1	TRBJ2-4	TGCAGTGCTAAGTTAGCCAAAAACATTCAGTACTTC	CSAKLAKNIQYF
-	few	TRBV10-3	TRBJ2-3	TGTGCCATCAGTGAAGCGGCTAGCACAGATACGCAGTATTTT	CAISEAASTDTQYF
-	-	TRBV27	TRBJ2-2	TGTGCCAGCAGTCGGCAGCGCACCGGGGAGCTGTTTTTT	CASSRQRTGELFF
-	few	TRBV5-5	TRBJ2-7	TGTGCCAGCAGCTTGGCCGACTCTCTATCCTACGAGCAGTACTTC	CASSLADSLSYEQYF
-	once	TRBV7-2	TRBJ1-4	TGTGCCAGCAGCCCCCGGGAGGGGCGGGGTGAAAAACTGTTTTTT	CASSPREGRGEKLFF
-	many	TRBV4-3	TRBJ1-6	TGCGCCAGCAGCCAAGCGGCAGGGCGGAGTGGGTCACCCCTCCACTTT	CASSQAAGRSGSPLHF
-	few	TRBV7-2	TRBJ2-7	TGTGCCAGCAGCTTAGCGTTGGAAGGTTTTGACGAGCAGTACTTC	CASSLALEGFDEQYF
-	-	TRBV10-3	TRBJ1-2	TGTGCCATCAGTGAGTCGGGCACATGTTTAGTATTC	CAISESGTCLVF
-	few	TRBV7-9	TRBJ2-5	TGTGCCAGCCAGAGAGGGACGGCCAAAGAGACCCAGTACTTC	CASQRGTAKETQYF
TRBD2	many	TRBV3-1	TRBJ2-3	TGTGCCAGCAGCCTAACGGGACTAGAGACATTTAGCACAGATACGCAGTATTTT	CASSLTGLETFSTDTQYF